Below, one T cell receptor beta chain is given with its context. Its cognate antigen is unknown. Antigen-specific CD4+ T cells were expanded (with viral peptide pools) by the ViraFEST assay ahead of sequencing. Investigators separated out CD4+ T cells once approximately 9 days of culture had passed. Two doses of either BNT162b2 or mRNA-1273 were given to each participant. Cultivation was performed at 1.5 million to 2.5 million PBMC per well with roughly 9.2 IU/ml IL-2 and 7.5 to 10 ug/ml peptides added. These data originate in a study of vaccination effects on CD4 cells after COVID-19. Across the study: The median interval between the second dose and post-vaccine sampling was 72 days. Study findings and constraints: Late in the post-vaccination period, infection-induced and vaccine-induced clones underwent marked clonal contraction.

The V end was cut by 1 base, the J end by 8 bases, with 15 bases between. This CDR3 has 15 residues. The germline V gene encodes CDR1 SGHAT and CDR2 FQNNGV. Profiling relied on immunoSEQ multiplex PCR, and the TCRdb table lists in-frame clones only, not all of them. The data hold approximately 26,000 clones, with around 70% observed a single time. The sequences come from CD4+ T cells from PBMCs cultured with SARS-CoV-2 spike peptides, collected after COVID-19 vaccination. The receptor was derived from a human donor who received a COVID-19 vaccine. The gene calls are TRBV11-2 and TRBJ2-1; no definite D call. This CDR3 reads CASSLALDGVDEQFF. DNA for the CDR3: TGTGCCAGCAGCTTAGCCCTAGATGGAGTCGATGAGCAGTTCTTC.